The following is a TCR beta chain sequence with its context. The repertoire was sequenced with immunoSEQ multiplex PCR; TCRdb's copy has only in-frame clones and lacks some. The repertoire has more than 200,000 clones, roughly nine tenths of them found once; the top ten carry about 2.2%. These data are taken from a study of blood T cell repertoires in COVID-19. Study-level information: COVID-19 samples from acute and convalescent phases originated in the United States, Italy and Spain.

Sequenced input: peripheral blood. The receptor was derived from a woman aged 50 to 60 with acute or convalescent COVID-19.

CDR3 DNA: TGTGCCAGCCAGGGGTGGGGTTGGGAAGCTTTCTTT. Encoded protein: CASQGWGWEAFF. V is TRBV19 and J is TRBJ1-1; tentatively, D is TRBD1 (6 bases). V was trimmed by 9 bases and J by 8 bases, leaving 16 bases between them. The germline V gene encodes CDR1 LNHDA and CDR2 SQIVND (reference sequence). The CDR3 contains 12 residues.